A single sample gave rise to the 9 T cell receptor beta chains below, sequenced in a study of OX40 agonist ivuxolimab in advanced cancers. Receptors were amplified or captured by the immunoSEQ multiplex PCR assay. This is the immuneACCESS table as TCRdb keeps it, with only in-frame sequences that have V and J called. A part of the clones is gone; compared with another copy, unresolved V genes explain less than half, and the rest is unexplained. The sample table lists tens of thousands of clones, around 89% of them with a count of one. The ten largest clones take up about 0.53% of the sample. Specimen: CD4+ or CD8+ T cells sorted from blood, collected in a trial of the OX40 agonist ivuxolimab. Receptors originate from an adult with an advanced solid tumor such as melanoma, head and neck, liver or kidney cancer.

This chain links TRBV6-5 with TRBJ2-7; D perhaps matches TRBD2 (6 bases). Germline V gives CDR1 MNHEY, CDR2 SVGAGI. CDR3 length: 14 amino acids. V was cut by 2 bases and J by 3 bases, with 11 bases left in between. The CDR3 DNA sequence: TGTGCCAGCAGTTACGTCGCGGGACTCTACGAGCAGTACTTC. This sequence encodes CASSYVAGLYEQYF.

The chain uses TRBV19 and TRBJ1-2; D not resolved. Germline CDR1 reads LNHDA; CDR2 reads SQIVND (reference sequence). Trimming took 5 bases from V and 0 from J, leaving 13 bases between them. The CDR3 spans 15 residues. The CDR3 bases are TGTGCCAGTAGTCCGCGCCTCCAGCCTAACTATGGCTACACCTTC. Encoded protein: CASSPRLQPNYGYTF.

As DNA, the CDR3 is TGTGCCAGCAGCTTGGTTGGGACAGGGCCCTACGAGCAGTACTTC. Amino acid sequence: CASSLVGTGPYEQYF. This chain joins TRBV5-8 and TRBJ2-7, with 9 bases matching TRBD1. Germline CDR1 reads SGHTS; CDR2 reads YDEGEE. Trimming removed 0 bases from V and 2 bases from J; junction bases left unmatched: 3. The CDR3 runs to 15 residues.

The chain links TRBV11-1 to TRBJ1-3, with D perhaps TRBD1 (5 bases). Germline V gives CDR1 SGHAT, CDR2 FQDESV (reference sequence). Trimming took 4 bases from V and 0 from J, leaving 10 bases between them. The length of the CDR3 is 15 residues. The DNA of the CDR3 is TGTGCCAGCAGCTGGGACTCTCACTCTGGAAACACCATATATTTT. Translation gives CASSWDSHSGNTIYF.

The chain uses TRBV7-9 and TRBJ1-2; TRBD1 matches at 7 bases. Looked up from germline, CDR1 is SEHNR and CDR2 is FQNEAQ (reference sequence). The CDR3 length is 15 residues. The trim removed 5 bases at V and 4 bases at J, leaving 10 bases unmatched. CDR3 DNA sequence: TGTGCCAGCAGCGTAACAGGGGTTGGGACCTATGGCTACACCTTC. It codes for CASSVTGVGTYGYTF.

The sample holds one count of this clone. V usage is TRBV2 and J usage is TRBJ2-3; D possibly corresponds to TRBD1 (6 bases). V was clipped by 3 bases and J by 1 base, with 8 bases between them. There are 14 residues in the CDR3. Per germline, CDR1 SNHLY and CDR2 FYNNEI. The CDR3: CASSEDSGTDTQYF. DNA for the CDR3: TGTGCCAGCAGTGAGGACAGCGGCACAGATACGCAGTATTTT.

This clone has a single count. The chain couples TRBV6-4 to TRBJ1-4, with 7 bases aligning to TRBD1. V lost 3 bases, J lost 12 bases, and 7 bases stayed unmatched. CDR1 is MRHNA, CDR2 SNTAGT, per germline. The CDR3 is 13 residues long. The DNA for the CDR3 is TGTGCCAGCAGTGAAGCTCCAGGGACAGAACTGTTTTTT. It yields the protein CASSEAPGTELFF.

The J gene is TRBJ1-2, the V gene TRBV6-5, with 7 bases that match TRBD1. This CDR3 has 14 residues. Germline assignment: CDR1 MNHEY and CDR2 SVGAGI. The V gene end was trimmed by 4 bases and the J gene end by 7 bases; junction bases not matched to a gene: 9. CDR3 nucleotide sequence: TGTGCCAGCAGTTCGGCGACAGGGAAGAGTGGCTACACCTTC. It specifies CASSSATGKSGYTF.

The chain is built from TRBV9 and TRBJ2-3, with D possibly matching TRBD1 (7 bases). The CDR3 has 14 residues. Germline CDR1 reads SGDLS; CDR2 reads YYNGEE. V was shortened by 4 bases and J by 3 bases, with 12 bases between the two germline ends. The CDR3 nucleotides read TGTGCCAGCAGCCCAGCAGGGGGGACAGATACGCAGTATTTT. This translates into CASSPAGGTDTQYF.